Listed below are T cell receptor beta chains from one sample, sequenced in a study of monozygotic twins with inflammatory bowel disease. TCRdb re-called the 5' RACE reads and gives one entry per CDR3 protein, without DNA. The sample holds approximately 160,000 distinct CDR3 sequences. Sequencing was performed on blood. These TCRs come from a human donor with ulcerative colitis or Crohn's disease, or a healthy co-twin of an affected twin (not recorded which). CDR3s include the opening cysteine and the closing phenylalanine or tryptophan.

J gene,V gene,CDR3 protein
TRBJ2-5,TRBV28,CASTLAGTGETQYF
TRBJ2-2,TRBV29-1,CSARGLAGGRTGELFF
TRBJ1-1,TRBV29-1,CSSGQGAANTEAFF
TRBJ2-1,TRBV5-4,CASIDSGFAYNEQFF
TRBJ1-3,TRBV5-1,CASSLERWGDSGNTIYF
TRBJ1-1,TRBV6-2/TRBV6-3,CASSYSMGNTEAFF
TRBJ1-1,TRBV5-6,CASTLGQGVGEAFF
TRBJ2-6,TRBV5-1,CASSPRSSGANVLTF
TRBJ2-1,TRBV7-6,CASSLARGNEQFF
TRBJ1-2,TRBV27,CASSPKRVYGYTF
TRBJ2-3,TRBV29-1,CSVPVGGMEDTQYF
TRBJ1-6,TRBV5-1,CASSLQPPDSPLHF
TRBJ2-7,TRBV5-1,CASSLLCRGHFCEQYF
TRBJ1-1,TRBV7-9,CASSLEGGSTEAFF
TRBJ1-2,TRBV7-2,CASSPRADAYGYTF
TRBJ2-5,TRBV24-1,CATSDPLGKQETQYF
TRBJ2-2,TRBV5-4,CASSLRSGSGSYTGELFF
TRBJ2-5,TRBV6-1,CASSGGWREGRETQYF
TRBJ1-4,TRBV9,CASSEGSGKLFF
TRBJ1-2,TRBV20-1,CSAKRGASYGYTF
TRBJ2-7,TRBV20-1,CSAFQSQAGAIGEQYF
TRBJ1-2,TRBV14,CASSHPPSSGYTF
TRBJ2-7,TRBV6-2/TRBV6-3,CASSGSRYEQYF
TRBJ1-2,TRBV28,CASSPGQSVSGYTF
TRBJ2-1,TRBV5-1,CASSLGQARSNEQFF
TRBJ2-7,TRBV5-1,CASSLPGGINEQYF
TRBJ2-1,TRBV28,CASSSMGGEAGGPFDEQFF
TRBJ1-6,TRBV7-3,CASSITGNRSPLHF
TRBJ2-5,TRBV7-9,CASRSQSGGGETQYF
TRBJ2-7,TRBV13,CASSSLSGRSNEQYF
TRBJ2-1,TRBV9,CASSLRGPLNEQFF
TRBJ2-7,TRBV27,CATSDRALQEQYF
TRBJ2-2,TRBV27,CASSLSAWERGNTGELFF
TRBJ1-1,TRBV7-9,CASSSRGGRYATEAFF
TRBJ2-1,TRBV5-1,CASSLVTGHSYNEQFF
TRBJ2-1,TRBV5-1,CASSTGTSGSSYNEQFF
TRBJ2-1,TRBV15,CATSRDLGGSYNEQFF
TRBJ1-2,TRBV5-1,CASSSDGGGGYTF
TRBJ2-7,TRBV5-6,CASTPSFSYEQYF
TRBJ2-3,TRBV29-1,CSAPTGSSTDTQYF
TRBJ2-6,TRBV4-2,CASSQGSGWKAQGASGANVLTF
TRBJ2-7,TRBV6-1,CASALADNSYEQYF
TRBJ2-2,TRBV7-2,CASSLESLINTGELFF
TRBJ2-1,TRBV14,CASSHLDRGNEQFF
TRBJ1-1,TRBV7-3,CASSLTGRATEAFF
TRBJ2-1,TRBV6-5,CASKGQGSREQFF
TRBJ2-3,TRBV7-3,CASSHRGGPAADTQYF
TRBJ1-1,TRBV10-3,CAISDRATGGRTEAFF
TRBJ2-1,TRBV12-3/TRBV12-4,CASSLNYNEQFF
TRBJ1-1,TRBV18,CASSPPTRGRTEAFF
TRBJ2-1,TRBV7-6,CASSRTSGRADEQFF
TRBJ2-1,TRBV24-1,CATSVETGGYNEQFF
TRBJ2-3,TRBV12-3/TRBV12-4,CASRPPTGMVTDTQYF
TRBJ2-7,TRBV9,CASSVGQGNYEQYF
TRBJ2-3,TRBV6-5,CASSYSGDTQYF
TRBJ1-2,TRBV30,CAWYRVWYGYTF
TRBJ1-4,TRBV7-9,CASSLDGPLNEKLFF
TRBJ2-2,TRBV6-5,CASSSPSGGITGELFF
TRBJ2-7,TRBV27,CASSAATSGRMSYEQYF